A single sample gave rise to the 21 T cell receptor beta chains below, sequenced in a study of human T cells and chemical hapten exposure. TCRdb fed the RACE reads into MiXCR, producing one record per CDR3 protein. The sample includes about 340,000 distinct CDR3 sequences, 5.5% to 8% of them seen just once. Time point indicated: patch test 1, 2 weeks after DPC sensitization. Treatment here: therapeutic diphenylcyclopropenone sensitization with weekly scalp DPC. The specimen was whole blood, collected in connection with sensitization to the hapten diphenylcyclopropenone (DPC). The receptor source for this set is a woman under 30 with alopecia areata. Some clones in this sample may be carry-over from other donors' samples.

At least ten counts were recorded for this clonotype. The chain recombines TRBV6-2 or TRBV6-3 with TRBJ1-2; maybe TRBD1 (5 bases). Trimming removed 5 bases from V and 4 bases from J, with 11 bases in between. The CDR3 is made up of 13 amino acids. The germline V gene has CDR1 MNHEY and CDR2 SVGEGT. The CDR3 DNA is TGTGCCAGCAGTCCCGGGACCCCCTATGGCTACACCTTC. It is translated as CASSPGTPYGYTF.

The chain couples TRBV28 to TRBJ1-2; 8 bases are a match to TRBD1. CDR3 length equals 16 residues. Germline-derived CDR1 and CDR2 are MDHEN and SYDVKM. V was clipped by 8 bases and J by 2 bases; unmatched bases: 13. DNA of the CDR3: TGTGCCAGCTCACCGGGACAGGTCTTGGTAAACTATGGCTACACCTTC. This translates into CASSPGQVLVNYGYTF.

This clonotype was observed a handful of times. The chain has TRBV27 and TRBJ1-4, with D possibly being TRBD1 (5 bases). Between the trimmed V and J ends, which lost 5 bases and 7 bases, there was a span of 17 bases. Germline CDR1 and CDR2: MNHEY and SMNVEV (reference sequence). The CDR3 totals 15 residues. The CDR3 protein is CASSRRTPPVEKLFF. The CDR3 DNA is TGTGCCAGCAGTAGGAGGACACCACCCGTTGAAAAACTGTTTTTT.

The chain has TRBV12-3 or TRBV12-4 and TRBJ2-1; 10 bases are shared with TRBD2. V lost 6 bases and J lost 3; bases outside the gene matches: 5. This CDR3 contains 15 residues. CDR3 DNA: TGTGCCAGCAGGGGTACTAGCGGGAACTACAATGAGCAGTTCTTC. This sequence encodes CASRGTSGNYNEQFF.

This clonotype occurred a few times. Written as DNA, the CDR3 is TGTGCCAGCAGTGTTAACCCAGGGGGCGCGGGTTCACCCCTCCACTTT. It encodes CASSVNPGGAGSPLHF. The rearrangement links TRBV6-6 to TRBJ1-6; 8 bases fit TRBD1. Germline CDR1 reads MNHNY; CDR2 reads SVGAGI (reference sequence). The trim removed 5 bases at V and 9 bases at J, leaving 12 bases unmatched. The CDR3 runs to 16 residues.

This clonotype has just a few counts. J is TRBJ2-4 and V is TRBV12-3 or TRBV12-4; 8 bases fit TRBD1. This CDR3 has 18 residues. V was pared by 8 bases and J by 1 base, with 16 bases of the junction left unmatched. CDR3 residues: CASGRGTGGQYAKNIQYF. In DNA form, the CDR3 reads TGTGCCAGCGGCCGGGGGACAGGCGGGCAGTACGCCAAAAACATTCAGTACTTC.

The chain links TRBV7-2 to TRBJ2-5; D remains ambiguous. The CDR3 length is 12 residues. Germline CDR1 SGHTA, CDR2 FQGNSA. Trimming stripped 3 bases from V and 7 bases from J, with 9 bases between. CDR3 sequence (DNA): TGTGCCAGCAGCTTGAGTGGGGTGACCCAGTACTTC. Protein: CASSLSGVTQYF.

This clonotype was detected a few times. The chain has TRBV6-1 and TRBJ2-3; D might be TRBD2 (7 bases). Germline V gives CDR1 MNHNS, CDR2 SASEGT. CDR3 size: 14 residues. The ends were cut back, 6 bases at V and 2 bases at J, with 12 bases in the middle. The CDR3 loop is CASRAGAPTDTQYF. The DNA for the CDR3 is TGTGCCAGCAGGGCGGGGGCCCCCACAGATACGCAGTATTTT.

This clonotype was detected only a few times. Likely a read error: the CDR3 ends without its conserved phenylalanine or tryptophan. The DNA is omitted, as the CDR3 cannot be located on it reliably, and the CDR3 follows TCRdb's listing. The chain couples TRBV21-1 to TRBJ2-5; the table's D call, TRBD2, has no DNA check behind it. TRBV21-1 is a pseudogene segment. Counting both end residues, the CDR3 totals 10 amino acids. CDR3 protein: CASTLTRKSS.

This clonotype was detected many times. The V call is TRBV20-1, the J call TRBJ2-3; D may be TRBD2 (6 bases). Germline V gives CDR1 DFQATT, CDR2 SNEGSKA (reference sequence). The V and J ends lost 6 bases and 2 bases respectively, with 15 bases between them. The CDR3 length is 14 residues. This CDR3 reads CSALLSGYTDTQYF. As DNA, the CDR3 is TGCAGTGCATTACTAAGCGGGTACACAGATACGCAGTATTTT.

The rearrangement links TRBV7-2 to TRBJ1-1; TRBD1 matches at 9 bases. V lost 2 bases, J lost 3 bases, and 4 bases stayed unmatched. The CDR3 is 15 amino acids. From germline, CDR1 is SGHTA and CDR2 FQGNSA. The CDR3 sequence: CASSLWTGVDTEAFF. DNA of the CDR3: TGTGCCAGCAGCTTATGGACAGGGGTAGACACTGAAGCTTTCTTT.

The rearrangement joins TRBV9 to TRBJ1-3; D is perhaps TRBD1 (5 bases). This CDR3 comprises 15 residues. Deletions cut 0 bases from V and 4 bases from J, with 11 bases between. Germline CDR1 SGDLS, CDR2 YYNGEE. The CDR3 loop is CASSVGEGFGNTIYF. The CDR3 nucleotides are TGTGCCAGCAGCGTAGGAGAGGGGTTCGGAAACACCATATATTTT.

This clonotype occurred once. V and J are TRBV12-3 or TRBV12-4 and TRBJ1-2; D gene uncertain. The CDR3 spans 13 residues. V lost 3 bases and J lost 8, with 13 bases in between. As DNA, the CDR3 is TGTGCCAGCAGTTTCGGGAGGACTAGGGGCTACACCTTC. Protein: CASSFGRTRGYTF.

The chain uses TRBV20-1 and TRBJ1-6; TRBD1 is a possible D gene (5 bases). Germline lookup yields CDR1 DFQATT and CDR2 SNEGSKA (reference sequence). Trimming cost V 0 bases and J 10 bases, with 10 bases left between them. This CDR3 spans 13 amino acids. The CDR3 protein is CSARDVTESPLHF. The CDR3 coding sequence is TGCAGTGCTAGAGACGTGACAGAGTCACCCCTCCACTTT.

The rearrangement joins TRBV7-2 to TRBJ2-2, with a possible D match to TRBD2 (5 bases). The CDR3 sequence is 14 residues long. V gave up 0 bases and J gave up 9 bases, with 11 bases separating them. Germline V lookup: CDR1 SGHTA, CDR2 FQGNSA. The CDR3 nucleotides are TGTGCCAGCAGCTTAGCGTCGAGGGATCGGGAGCTGTTTTTT. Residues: CASSLASRDRELFF.

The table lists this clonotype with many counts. The CDR3 nucleotides are TGTGCCAGCAGTGGTCAGGGAGGGGACACTGAAGCTTTCTTT. Protein product: CASSGQGGDTEAFF. V and J are TRBV2 and TRBJ1-1; a possible D gene is TRBD1 (5 bases). V was shortened by 4 bases and J by 3 bases, with 12 bases between the two germline ends. Germline values: CDR1 SNHLY, CDR2 FYNNEI. The CDR3 spans 14 residues.

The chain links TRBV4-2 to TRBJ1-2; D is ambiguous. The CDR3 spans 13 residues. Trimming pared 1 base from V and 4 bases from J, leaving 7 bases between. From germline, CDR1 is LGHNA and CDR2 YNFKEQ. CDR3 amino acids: CASSQAAGYGYTF. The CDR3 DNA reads TGTGCCAGCAGCCAAGCGGCCGGCTATGGCTACACCTTC.

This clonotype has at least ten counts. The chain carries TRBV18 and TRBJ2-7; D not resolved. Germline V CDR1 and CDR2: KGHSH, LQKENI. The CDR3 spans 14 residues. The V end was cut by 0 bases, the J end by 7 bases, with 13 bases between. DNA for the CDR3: TGTGCCAGCTCACCACCGTCCAGCCCCGGGGAGCAGTACTTC. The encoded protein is CASSPPSSPGEQYF.

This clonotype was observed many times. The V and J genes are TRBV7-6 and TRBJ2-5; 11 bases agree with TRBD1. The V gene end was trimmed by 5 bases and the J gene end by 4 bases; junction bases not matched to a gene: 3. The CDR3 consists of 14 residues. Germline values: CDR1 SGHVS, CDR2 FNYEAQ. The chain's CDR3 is CASSPGTGGETQYF. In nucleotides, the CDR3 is TGTGCCAGCAGCCCAGGGACAGGGGGAGAGACCCAGTACTTC.

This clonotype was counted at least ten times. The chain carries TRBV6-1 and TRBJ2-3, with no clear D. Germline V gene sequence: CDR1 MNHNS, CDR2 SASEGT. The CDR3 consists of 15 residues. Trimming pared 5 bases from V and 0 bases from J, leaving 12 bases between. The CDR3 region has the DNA TGTGCCAGCAGTCCCTCGCGAGCTAGCACAGATACGCAGTATTTT. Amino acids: CASSPSRASTDTQYF.

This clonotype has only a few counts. For the CDR3, the DNA is TGTGCCAGCTGTCAGAGCCCCAATCAGCCCCAGCATTTT. Translation: CASCQSPNQPQHF. The rearrangement links TRBV2 to TRBJ1-5; no reliable D call. Trimming removed 8 bases from V and 3 bases from J, with 11 bases in between. This CDR3 has 13 residues. Germline-derived CDR1 and CDR2 are SNHLY and FYNNEI.